These T cell receptor beta chains were read from a single sample in a study of blood T cell repertoires in COVID-19. Libraries were prepared by immunoSEQ multiplex PCR; TCRdb keeps only in-frame clonotypes and omits some of them. The data show 200,000 to 250,000 clones, with around 88% seen just once and about 15% held by the top ten. Sequencing was carried out using PBMCs or T cells enriched from blood (not recorded which). These TCRs come from a woman between 50 and 59 years old with acute COVID-19. Both conserved end residues are part of each CDR3. The D gene is left open where the match is weak. Not every row has a clone size; where given, it reads once, few, many or a size class.

- TRBJ2-7 TRBV9 - CASSVGGNLYEQYF TGTGCCAGCAGCGTAGGGGGCAACCTCTACGAGCAGTACTTC
- TRBJ2-2 TRBV5-8 - CASSLALGVPDTGELFF TGTGCCAGCAGCTTGGCCTTAGGGGTACCCGACACCGGGGAGCTGTTTTTT
- TRBJ1-2 TRBV6-5 TRBD1 CASSPDRGGGYTF TGTGCCAGCAGCCCAGACAGGGGGGGCGGCTACACCTTC
- TRBJ1-1 TRBV5-1 - CASSFYAGEAFF TGCGCCAGCAGCTTTTATGCGGGGGAAGCTTTCTTT
- TRBJ1-6 TRBV9 TRBD1 CASSVEWDRGFSPLHF TGTGCCAGCAGCGTAGAATGGGACAGGGGTTTTTCACCCCTCCACTTT
once TRBJ2-3 TRBV5-8 - CASSFSGNSAPDTQYF TGTGCCAGCAGCTTTTCGGGGAACTCGGCCCCAGATACGCAGTATTTT
- TRBJ2-7 TRBV13 - CASRPPFTGRSPHEQYF TGTGCCAGCAGACCACCATTTACAGGGAGATCTCCCCACGAGCAGTACTTC
- TRBJ2-1 TRBV19 TRBD1 CASSGPFLTGRAYNEQFF TGTGCCAGTAGTGGACCTTTCCTGACAGGGCGGGCCTACAATGAGCAGTTCTTC
once TRBJ2-1 TRBV19 TRBD2 CASSIAPGGFYNEQFF TGTGCCAGTAGTATAGCACCGGGAGGGTTCTACAATGAGCAGTTCTTC
- TRBJ2-1 TRBV5-6 TRBD2 CASSLLGLAGNNEQFF TGTGCCAGCAGCTTGTTAGGACTAGCGGGAAACAATGAGCAGTTCTTC
- TRBJ1-1 TRBV28 TRBD1 CASSLKTGKMNTEAFF TGTGCCAGCAGTTTGAAGACAGGGAAGATGAACACTGAAGCTTTCTTT
- TRBJ2-7 TRBV5-1 - CASSPQGGAYEQYF TGCGCCAGCAGCCCGCAAGGGGGTGCCTACGAGCAGTACTTC
- TRBJ1-4 TRBV5-1 - CASSPTRTVNEKLFF TGCGCCAGCAGCCCCACCCGGACAGTTAATGAAAAACTGTTTTTT
- TRBJ1-5 TRBV19 - CASSISQGIYGNQPQHF TGTGCCAGTAGTATAAGCCAGGGTATTTATGGCAATCAGCCCCAGCATTTT
- TRBJ2-7 TRBV3-1/TRBV3-2 - CATGGSQGEAYEQYF TGTGCCACGGGTGGAAGCCAGGGGGAGGCCTACGAGCAGTACTTC
- TRBJ2-3 TRBV7-2 - CASSSTSLSSDTQYF TGTGCCAGCAGCTCGACTAGTTTATCTTCAGATACGCAGTATTTT
few TRBJ2-3 TRBV12-3/TRBV12-4 - CASSSRAGDTQYF TGTGCCAGCAGTTCTAGAGCGGGAGATACGCAGTATTTT
- TRBJ2-5 TRBV30 - CAWSVNREQETQYF TGTGCCTGGAGTGTTAACAGGGAGCAAGAGACCCAGTACTTC
- TRBJ1-1 TRBV27 - CASSYLLDTEAFF TGTGCCAGCAGTTACTTATTGGACACTGAAGCTTTCTTT
- TRBJ2-7 TRBV5-1 TRBD1 CASSPAPTGGSYEQYF TGCGCCAGCAGCCCCGCCCCGACAGGGGGCTCCTACGAGCAGTACTTC
- TRBJ2-1 TRBV7-3 TRBD2 CASSLRGTSGPRTYEQFF TGTGCCAGCAGCTTAAGGGGGACTAGCGGGCCCCGTACATATGAGCAGTTCTTC
- TRBJ1-1 TRBV19 - CASTNTAQGYTEAFF TGTGCCAGTACTAACACAGCCCAAGGATACACTGAAGCTTTCTTT
- TRBJ2-7 TRBV7-3 TRBD2 CASSSGTSGAEQYF TGTGCCAGCAGCTCTGGGACTAGCGGGGCCGAGCAGTACTTC
- TRBJ2-7 TRBV29-1 - CSVYLWTKF TGCAGCGTTTATTTGTGGACAAAGTTC
- TRBJ2-7 TRBV28 TRBD2 CASSPSGRASYEQYF TGTGCCAGCAGTCCAAGCGGGAGGGCCTCCTACGAGCAGTACTTC
- TRBJ2-7 TRBV7-2 - CASSLGPGQITYEQYF TGTGCCAGCAGCCTGGGACCGGGACAAATAACCTACGAGCAGTACTTC